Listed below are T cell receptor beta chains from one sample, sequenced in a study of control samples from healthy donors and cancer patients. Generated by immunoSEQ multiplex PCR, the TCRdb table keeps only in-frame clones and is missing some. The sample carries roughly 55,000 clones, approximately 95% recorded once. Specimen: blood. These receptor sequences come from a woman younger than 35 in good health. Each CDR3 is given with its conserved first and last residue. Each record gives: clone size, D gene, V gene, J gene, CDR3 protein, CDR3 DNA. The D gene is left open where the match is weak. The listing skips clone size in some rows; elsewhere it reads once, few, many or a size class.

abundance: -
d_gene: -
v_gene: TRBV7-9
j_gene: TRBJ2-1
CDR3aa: CASSLEDHNEQFF
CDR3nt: TGTGCCAGCAGCTTAGAAGACCACAATGAGCAGTTCTTC

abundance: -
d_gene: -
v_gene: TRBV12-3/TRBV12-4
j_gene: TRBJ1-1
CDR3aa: CASGLLGNTEAFF
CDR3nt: TGTGCCAGCGGGCTATTAGGGAACACTGAAGCTTTCTTT

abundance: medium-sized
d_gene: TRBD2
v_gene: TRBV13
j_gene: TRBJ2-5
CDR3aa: CASSGGLAGGPGQETQYF
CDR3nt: TGTGCCAGCAGCGGAGGACTAGCGGGGGGGCCGGGGCAAGAGACCCAGTACTTC

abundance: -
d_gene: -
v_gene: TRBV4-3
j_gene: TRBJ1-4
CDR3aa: CASSQDHQFSLNEKLFF
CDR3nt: TGCGCCAGCAGCCAAGATCATCAGTTCTCACTAAATGAAAAACTGTTTTTT

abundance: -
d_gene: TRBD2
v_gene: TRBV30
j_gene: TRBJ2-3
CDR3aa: CAWRAPSGGAYTQYF
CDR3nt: TGTGCCTGGAGGGCCCCCAGCGGGGGGGCGTATACGCAGTATTTT

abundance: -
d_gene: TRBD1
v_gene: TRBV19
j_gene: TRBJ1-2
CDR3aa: CASSERTGDGYTF
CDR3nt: TGTGCCAGTAGTGAACGGACAGGGGATGGCTACACCTTC

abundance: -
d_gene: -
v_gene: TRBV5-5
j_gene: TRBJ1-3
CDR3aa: CASSLLAGTVLGNTIYF
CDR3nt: TGTGCCAGCAGCTTGTTGGCCGGTACCGTCCTGGGAAACACCATATATTTT

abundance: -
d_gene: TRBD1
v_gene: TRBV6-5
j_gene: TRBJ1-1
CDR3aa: CASDNGQGRTEAFF
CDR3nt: TGTGCCAGCGATAACGGACAGGGGAGGACTGAAGCTTTCTTT

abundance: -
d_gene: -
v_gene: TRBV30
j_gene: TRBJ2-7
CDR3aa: CAWSDLTGFGEQYF
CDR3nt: TGTGCCTGGAGTGACCTGACAGGATTTGGAGAGCAGTACTTC

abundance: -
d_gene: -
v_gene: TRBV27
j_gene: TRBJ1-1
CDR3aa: CASSLGPGLHTEAFF
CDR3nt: TGTGCCAGCAGTTTAGGGCCAGGGCTACACACTGAAGCTTTCTTT

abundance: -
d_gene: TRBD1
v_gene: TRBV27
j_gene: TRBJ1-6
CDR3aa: CASREPTGVSSPLHF
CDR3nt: TGTGCCAGCAGAGAACCGACAGGGGTGAGTTCACCCCTCCACTTT

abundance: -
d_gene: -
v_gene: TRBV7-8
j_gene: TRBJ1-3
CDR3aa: CASSLTDTSRNTIYF
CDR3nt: TGTGCCAGCAGCCTAACTGACACCAGCAGAAACACCATATATTTT

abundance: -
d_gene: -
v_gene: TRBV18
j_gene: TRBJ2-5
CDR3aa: CASSQQETQYF
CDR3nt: TGTGCCAGCTCACAGCAAGAGACCCAGTACTTC

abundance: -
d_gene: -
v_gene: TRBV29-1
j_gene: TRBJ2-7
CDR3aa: CSARDTEPYEQYF
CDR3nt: TGCAGCGCCCGAGACACCGAACCCTACGAGCAGTACTTC

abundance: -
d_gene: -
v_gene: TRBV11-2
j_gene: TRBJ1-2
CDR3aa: CASSLVNGNYGYTF
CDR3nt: TGTGCCAGCAGCTTAGTAAACGGCAACTATGGCTACACCTTC

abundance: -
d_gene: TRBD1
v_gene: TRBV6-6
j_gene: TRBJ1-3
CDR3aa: CASTNRGGTSGNTIYF
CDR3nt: TGTGCCAGCACAAACAGGGGGGGCACCTCTGGAAACACCATATATTTT

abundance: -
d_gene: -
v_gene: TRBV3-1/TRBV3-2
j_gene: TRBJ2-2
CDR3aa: CASSVLVGTGELFF
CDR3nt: TGTGCCAGCAGCGTTTTGGTGGGCACCGGGGAGCTGTTTTTT

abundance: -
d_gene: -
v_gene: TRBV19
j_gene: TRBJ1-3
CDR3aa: CASSIGVGNTIYF
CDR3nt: TGTGCCAGTAGTATCGGGGTTGGAAACACCATATATTTT

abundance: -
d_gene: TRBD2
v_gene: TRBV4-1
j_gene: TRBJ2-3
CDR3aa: CASSHLGLAGGPGRTDTQYF
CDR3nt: TGCGCCAGCAGCCATCTCGGACTAGCGGGGGGGCCCGGGCGCACAGATACGCAGTATTTT

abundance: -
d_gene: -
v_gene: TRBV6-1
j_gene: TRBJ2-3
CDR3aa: CASSEQVSTDTQYF
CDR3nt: TGTGCCAGCAGTGAGCAGGTTAGCACAGATACGCAGTATTTT

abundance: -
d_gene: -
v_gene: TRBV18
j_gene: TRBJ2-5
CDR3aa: CASSPPGGLKQETQYF
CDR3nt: TGTGCCAGCTCACCACCGGGGGGGCTTAAGCAAGAGACCCAGTACTTC

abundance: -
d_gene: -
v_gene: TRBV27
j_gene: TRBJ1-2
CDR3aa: CASSRRGYGYTF
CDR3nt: TGTGCCAGCAGTCGGCGGGGGTACGGCTACACCTTC

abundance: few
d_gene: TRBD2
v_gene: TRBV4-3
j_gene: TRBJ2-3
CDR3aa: CASSQGGPSGGAIDTQYF
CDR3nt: TGCGCCAGCAGCCAAGGAGGGCCGAGCGGGGGGGCCATTGATACGCAGTATTTT

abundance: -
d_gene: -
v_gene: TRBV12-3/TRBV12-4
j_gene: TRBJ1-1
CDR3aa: CASTPGRGEAFF
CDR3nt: TGTGCCAGCACCCCAGGGAGGGGGGAAGCTTTCTTT

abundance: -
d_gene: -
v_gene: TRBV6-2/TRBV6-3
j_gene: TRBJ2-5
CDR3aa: CASSPRTFQTQYF
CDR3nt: TGTGCCAGCAGCCCGAGGACGTTCCAGACCCAGTACTTC

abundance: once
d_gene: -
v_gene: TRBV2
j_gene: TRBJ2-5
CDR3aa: CASSERAYQETQYF
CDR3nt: TGTGCCAGCAGTGAAAGGGCCTACCAAGAGACCCAGTACTTC

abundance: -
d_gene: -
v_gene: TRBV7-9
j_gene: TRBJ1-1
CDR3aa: CASSLLAEAFF
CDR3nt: TGTGCCAGCAGCTTACTGGCTGAAGCTTTCTTT

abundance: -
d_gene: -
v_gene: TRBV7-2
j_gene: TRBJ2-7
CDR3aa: CASSSRRTSYEQYF
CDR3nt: TGTGCCAGCAGCTCCCGACGGACGTCCTACGAGCAGTACTTC

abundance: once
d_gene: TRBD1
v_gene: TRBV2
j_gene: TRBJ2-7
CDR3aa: CASSASDRGSYEQYF
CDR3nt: TGTGCCAGCAGTGCATCCGACAGGGGGTCCTACGAGCAGTACTTC

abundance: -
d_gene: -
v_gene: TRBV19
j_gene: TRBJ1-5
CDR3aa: CASSMSQRGGQPQHF
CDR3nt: TGTGCCAGTAGTATGTCACAGCGAGGAGGTCAGCCCCAGCATTTT

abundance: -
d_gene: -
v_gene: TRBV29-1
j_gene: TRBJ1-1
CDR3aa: CSTSTGRNTEAFF
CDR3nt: TGCAGCACATCGACGGGGAGAAACACTGAAGCTTTCTTT

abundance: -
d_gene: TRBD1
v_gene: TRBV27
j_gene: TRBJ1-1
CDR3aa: CATAQGLNTEAFF
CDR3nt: TGTGCCACCGCACAGGGGCTGAACACTGAAGCTTTCTTT

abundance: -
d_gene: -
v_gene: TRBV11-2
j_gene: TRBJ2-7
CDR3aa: CASSRTSYEQYF
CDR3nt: TGTGCCAGCAGCCGCACCTCCTACGAGCAGTACTTC